This T cell receptor beta chain emerged from a study of Ad26.COV2.S vaccination and SARS-CoV-2 variants. Turning to the study itself: Each vaccinee took Ad26.COV2.S intramuscularly, once or twice 56 days apart.

With regard to this clone: The antigen remains undetermined.

This table comes from immunoSEQ multiplex PCR, and its TCRdb copy is limited to in-frame clones, with some not included. The sample has about 680,000 clones, 80% to 90% seen once. The CDR3 spans 13 residues. V lost 2 bases, J lost 7 bases, and 8 bases lay in between. CDR1 is ENHRY, CDR2 SYGVKD, per germline. General study results and limits: Placebo and vaccine recipients had non-spike TCR breadth that was similar. Vaccine recipients posted higher spike-specific TCR breadth than their placebo counterparts. Analyses of TCR breadth and depth may have underestimated total T cell responses.

Treatment defined: about 20 received Ad26.COV2.S at low or high dose, single or two shots; 5 received placebo; per-sample allocation not given. It was on day 63 after the first vaccine or placebo injection that samples were taken. This TCR was recovered from a person aged 18-65 years who received the Ad26.COV2.S COVID-19 vaccine or a placebo. This sequence joins TRBV10-3 and TRBJ1-4; D is undetermined. The specimen comprised peripheral blood, sampled in a trial of Ad26.COV2.S vaccine versus placebo. CDR3 in amino acids: CAISEQVTEKLFF. The CDR3 nucleotides are TGTGCCATCAGTGAGCAGGTAACTGAAAAACTGTTTTTT.